This note documents a single T cell receptor beta chain sequence. Its matching antigen is unknown. TCRdb's copy holds only in-frame clones and misses some; the assay was immunoSEQ multiplex PCR. The sample consists of 75,000 to 100,000 clones, 92% of them appearing once. The source of the sample is a study of T cell responses to AZD1222 COVID-19 vaccine. Study-wide points: Receipt of two AZD1222 doses was followed by a rise in Spike-specific TCR breadth and depth. CD4 TCRs covered the whole spike, strongest at regions 160-218 and 743-854. A reported finding is that nearly half of spike-specific TCRs target unmutated variant regions.

CDR1 and CDR2 from the germline V gene are WSHSY and SAAADI. Trimming stripped 6 bases from V and 4 bases from J, with 6 bases between. The CDR3 totals 11 residues. This sequence was found in an adult who received the AZD1222 COVID-19 vaccine. Here the sequenced sample was peripheral blood, taken 28 days after the second AZD1222 dose. V usage is TRBV10-2 and J usage is TRBJ1-2; D unresolved. The CDR3 DNA reads as TGCGCCAGCAGCTCCGGCTATGGCTACACCTTC. This sequence encodes CASSSGYGYTF.